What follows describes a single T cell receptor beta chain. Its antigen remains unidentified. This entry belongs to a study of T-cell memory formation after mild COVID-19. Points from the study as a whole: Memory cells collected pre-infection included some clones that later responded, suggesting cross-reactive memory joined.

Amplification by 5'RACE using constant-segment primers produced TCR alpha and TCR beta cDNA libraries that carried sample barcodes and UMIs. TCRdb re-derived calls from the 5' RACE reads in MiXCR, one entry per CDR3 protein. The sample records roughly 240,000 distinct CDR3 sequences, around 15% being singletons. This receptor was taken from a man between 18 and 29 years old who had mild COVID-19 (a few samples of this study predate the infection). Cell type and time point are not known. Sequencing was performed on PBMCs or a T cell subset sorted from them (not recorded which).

CDR3 DNA: TGTGCCAGCAGGGGGAACAGCCACACCGGGGAGCTGTTTTTT. This codes for CASRGNSHTGELFF. The chain has TRBV2 and TRBJ2-2; no clear D. V gave up 6 bases and J gave up 3 bases, with 11 bases separating them. Germline assignment: CDR1 SNHLY and CDR2 FYNNEI. CDR3 length equals 14 residues. The full variable domain, in which reference TRBV2 and TRBJ2-2 provide the parts outside the CDR3, is EPEVTQTPSHQVTQMGQEVILRCVPISNHLYFYWYRQILGQKVEFLVSFYNNEISEKSEIFDDQFSVERPDGSNFTLKIRSTKLEDSAMYFCASRGNSHTGELFFGEGSRLTVL.